A single sample gave rise to the 9 T cell receptor beta chains below, sequenced in a study of blood T cell repertoires in COVID-19. TCRdb's table, derived via immunoSEQ multiplex PCR, lists solely in-frame clones and lacks some. The sample lists about 62,000 clones, around 87% occurring once. Sequences were obtained from peripheral blood. Every receptor here comes from a man aged 65 to 85 with acute or convalescent COVID-19.

This sequence joins TRBV5-1 and TRBJ1-5; possibly TRBD1 for D (6 bases). With 1 base removed from V and 6 bases from J, the gap between germline ends came to 11 bases. The CDR3 extends over 14 amino acids. Looked up from germline, CDR1 is SGHRS and CDR2 is YFSETQ. The CDR3 sequence: CASSLTGYGQPQHF. The CDR3 DNA follows: TGCGCCAGCAGCTTGACAGGGTACGGTCAGCCCCAGCATTTT. The whole variable domain, filled in from reference TRBV5-1 and TRBJ1-5, reads KAGVTQTPRYLIKTRGQQVTLSCSPISGHRSVSWYQQTPGQGLQFLFEYFSETQRNKGNFPGRFSGRQFSNSRSEMNVSTLELGDSALYLCASSLTGYGQPQHFGDGTRLSIL.

V and J are TRBV19 and TRBJ1-2; a weak D match, TRBD1 (5 bases). The germline gives CDR1 LNHDA, CDR2 SQIVND (reference sequence). The CDR3 length is 14 residues. V lost 5 bases and J 3 bases, leaving 13 bases between the germline ends. Here the CDR3 DNA reads TGTGCCAGTAGTGTCAGGGAGGCGTACTATGGCTACACCTTC. Protein: CASSVREAYYGYTF. Based on the CDR3 plus reference TRBV19 and TRBJ1-2, the full variable domain is DGGITQSPKYLFRKEGQNVTLSCEQNLNHDAMYWYRQDPGQGLRLIYYSQIVNDFQKGDIAEGYSVSREKKESFPLTVTSAQKNPTAFYLCASSVREAYYGYTFGSGTRLTVV.

This clone was picked up a small number of times. The chain has TRBV10-1 and TRBJ1-2, with D possibly matching TRBD1 (5 bases). The V gene's germline CDR1 is WNHNN and CDR2 SYGVQD (reference sequence). Between the trimmed V and J ends, which lost 2 bases and 4 bases, there was a span of 8 bases. The CDR3 is made up of 13 amino acids. CDR3 DNA sequence: TGCGCCAGCAGTGAGGGGGCATTCTATGGCTACACCTTC. It codes for CASSEGAFYGYTF.

This chain links TRBV18 with TRBJ2-5; TRBD1 matches at 7 bases. V dropped 2 bases and J dropped 4; count of bases not matched to a gene: 1. This CDR3 has 13 residues. CDR1 is KGHSH, CDR2 LQKENI, per germline. This CDR3 reads CASSPAGGETQYF. The DNA for the CDR3 is TGTGCCAGCTCACCAGCAGGGGGAGAGACCCAGTACTTC.

The DNA for the CDR3 is TGTGCCAGTAGTATAGTGGGACAGGGGAAAGAGACCCAGTACTTC. Residues: CASSIVGQGKETQYF. The rearrangement uses TRBV19 and TRBJ2-5; 10 bases match TRBD1. This CDR3 spans 15 amino acids. V was pared by 1 base and J by 3 bases, with 2 bases of the junction left unmatched. CDR1 and CDR2 from the germline V gene are LNHDA and SQIVND (reference sequence).

This clone was seen only once. V is TRBV5-4 and J is TRBJ1-2, with D possibly matching TRBD1 (5 bases). Trimming left V 2 bases short and J 4 bases short, with 12 bases between. The CDR3 is 14 residues long. Germline V lookup: CDR1 SGHNT, CDR2 YYREEE (reference sequence). As DNA, the CDR3 is TGTGCCAGCAGCTTTCAGGGCCTGGGCTATGGCTACACCTTC. This sequence encodes CASSFQGLGYGYTF.

The count of this clone is one. The gene calls are TRBV6-5 and TRBJ2-7, with a weak D call TRBD1 (6 bases). Trimming took 2 bases from V and 5 from J, leaving 16 bases between them. The CDR3 extends over 15 amino acids. CDR1 is MNHEY, CDR2 SVGAGI, per germline. The CDR3 spells CASSYHKKQGHEQYF. The CDR3 DNA follows: TGTGCCAGCAGTTACCACAAAAAACAGGGCCACGAGCAGTACTTC.

The chain is built from TRBV9 and TRBJ2-1; TRBD2 matches at 13 bases. Per the germline V gene, CDR1 is SGDLS and CDR2 is YYNGEE. V shed 4 bases and J 7 bases; nucleotides not matched to a gene: 5. This CDR3 comprises 15 residues. The CDR3 bases are TGTGCCAGCAGCCCCCGGACTAGCGGGAGTAATGAGCAGTTCTTC. Protein product: CASSPRTSGSNEQFF. Complete variable domain (other parts from reference TRBV9 and TRBJ2-1): DSGVTQTPKHLITATGQRVTLRCSPRSGDLSVYWYQQSLDQGLQFLIQYYNGEERAKGNILERFSAQQFPDLHSELNLSSLELGDSALYFCASSPRTSGSNEQFFGPGTRLTVL.

The rearrangement uses TRBV18 and TRBJ2-7; 8 nucleotides align to TRBD1. Unmatched junction bases numbered 6, after V lost 5 bases and J lost 6 bases. Germline V gene sequence: CDR1 KGHSH, CDR2 LQKENI. The CDR3 runs to 13 residues. Written as DNA, the CDR3 is TGTGCCAGCTCAACCCTACAGGGGGGCGAGCAGTACTTC. Translated: CASSTLQGGEQYF.